The next 25 T cell receptor beta chains were all read from a single sample in a study of Graves' ophthalmopathy and Graves' hyperthyroidism. RNA transcripts provided the template for amplifying TCR beta CDR3 regions. HTBI-primed first-round RT-PCR preceded second-round multiplex PCR. TCRdb re-derived calls from the multiplex PCR reads in MiXCR, one entry per CDR3 protein. The table shows 500,000 to 600,000 distinct CDR3 sequences, with roughly 40% occurring only once. Material: peripheral blood or thyroid tissue (not recorded which). The receptors shown here come from an adult man with Graves' hyperthyroidism.

This clonotype was counted many times. The V gene is TRBV12-3 or TRBV12-4, the J gene TRBJ1-5; TRBD1 matches at 8 bases. The junction had 13 bases not matched to a gene; V was cut back by 6 bases and J by 6 bases. CDR3 size: 16 residues. The CDR3 bases are TGTGCCAGCAGCCCTAACTTTGGACAGGGTAGTCAGCCCCAGCATTTT. This codes for CASSPNFGQGSQPQHF.

This clonotype was seen repeatedly, ten times or more. A junction end diverges from the germline sequence, so it may reflect a read error. V is TRBV20-1 and J is TRBJ1-1, with D perhaps matching TRBD1 (6 bases). Germline CDR1 DFQATT, CDR2 SNEGSKA (reference sequence). CDR3 length: 13 residues. Here the CDR3 reads CSARAGVGTEAFF. The CDR3 DNA is TGCAGTGCCAGAGCAGGGGTGGGCACTGAAGCTTTCTTT.

The CDR3 loop is CASSLSPSGAVETQYF. The CDR3 region has the DNA TGTGCCAGCAGTTTATCCCCTAGCGGGGCTGTCGAGACCCAGTACTTC. V and J are TRBV28 and TRBJ2-5; 9 bases are shared with TRBD2. The CDR3 loop spans 16 amino acids. CDR1 and CDR2 from the germline V gene are MDHEN and SYDVKM. The ends lost 1 base at V and 5 bases at J; junction bases unmatched: 8.

In this sample, this clonotype turned up many times. J is TRBJ2-6 and V is TRBV5-1; D remains unclear. Trimming removed 1 base from V and 0 bases from J, with 11 bases in between. Germline V lookup: CDR1 SGHRS, CDR2 YFSETQ. This CDR3 is built from 17 residues. CDR3 nucleotide sequence: TGCGCCAGCAGCTTGAGCCCTCAAGGCTCTGGGGCCAACGTCCTGACTTTC. Translating it yields CASSLSPQGSGANVLTF.

This clonotype was counted at least ten times. The chain employs TRBV29-1 and TRBJ2-5, with D tentatively TRBD1 (5 bases). Germline assignment: CDR1 SQVTM and CDR2 ANQGSEA. V was shortened by 6 bases and J by 5 bases, with 19 bases between the two germline ends. The CDR3 contains 14 residues. Written as DNA, the CDR3 is TGCAGCGTCGCAGATCCCCAGGGTGGGGAGACCCAGTACTTC. Protein: CSVADPQGGETQYF. The entire variable domain, with the rest obtained from reference TRBV29-1 and TRBJ2-5, is as follows: SAVISQKPSRDICQRGTSLTIQCQVDSQVTMMFWYRQQPGQSLTLIATANQGSEATYESGFVIDKFPISRPNLTFSTLTVSNMSPEDSSIYLCSVADPQGGETQYFGPGTRLLVL.

This clonotype was recorded once. The genes are TRBV7-2 and TRBJ2-7, with 14 nucleotides matching TRBD2. The CDR3 runs 15 residues. Germline V gene lookup returns CDR1 SGHTA and CDR2 FQGNSA. J lost 3 bases, V lost 6 bases, and 4 bases had no gene match. The CDR3 DNA reads as TGTGCCAGCAGGCGAGGGACTAGCGGGGGCTACGAGCAGTACTTC. Translated: CASRRGTSGGYEQYF.

This clonotype was recorded at least ten times. The V gene is TRBV19, the J gene TRBJ1-1, with TRBD1 matching over 7 bases. Germline V gives CDR1 LNHDA, CDR2 SQIVND (reference sequence). Trimming at V came to 10 bases and at J to 7 bases, leaving 12 bases not matched to a gene. This CDR3 has 13 residues. The CDR3 DNA sequence: TGTGCCACCAGACTCAGGGGGTCCGGTGAAGCTTTCTTT. This gives the protein CATRLRGSGEAFF.

In this sample, this clonotype turned up many times. The rearrangement joins TRBV25-1 to TRBJ1-2; tentatively, D is TRBD1 (5 bases). Germline values: CDR1 MGHDK, CDR2 SYGVNS. Trimming stripped 6 bases from V and 2 bases from J, with 13 bases between. The CDR3 sequence is 14 residues long. The CDR3 here is CASRHRDGNYGYTF. CDR3 nucleotide sequence: TGTGCCAGCAGGCACCGGGACGGCAACTATGGCTACACCTTC.

The sample holds many counts of this clonotype. The chain carries TRBV29-1 and TRBJ1-2; D call uncertain. Germline V gene data show CDR1 as SQVTM and CDR2 as ANQGSEA. CDR3 length: 10 amino acids. With 0 bases removed from V and 6 bases from J, the gap between germline ends came to 2 bases. Here the CDR3 reads CSVEENGYTF. The CDR3 nucleotides are TGCAGCGTTGAAGAGAATGGCTACACCTTC.

V gene TRBV19 combines with J gene TRBJ1-1; 10 bases align to TRBD1. Looked up from germline, CDR1 is LNHDA and CDR2 is SQIVND (reference sequence). The CDR3 is 15 residues long. J was trimmed by 5 bases and V by 4 bases; bases with no gene match: 7. For the CDR3, the DNA is TGTGCCAGTAGTACTAGACAGGGGGCGGGAACTGAAGCTTTCTTT. It is translated as CASSTRQGAGTEAFF.

This chain connects TRBV20-1 to TRBJ1-1; maybe TRBD1 (5 bases). The CDR3 has 11 residues. Trimming shortened V by 5 bases and J by 11 bases, and 15 bases separated the two germline ends. Germline V gene data show CDR1 as DFQATT and CDR2 as SNEGSKA (reference sequence). The CDR3 loop is CSASTWGGAFF. The DNA for the CDR3 is TGCAGTGCTTCAACATGGGGGGGGGCTTTCTTT.

V and J are TRBV12-3 or TRBV12-4 and TRBJ1-2; 8 bases are shared with TRBD1. The CDR3 length is 13 residues. V lost 6 bases to trimming and J lost 3 bases; unmatched junction nucleotides: 3. CDR3 nucleotides: TGTGCCAGCAGGCCAGGGGGCCACTATGGCTACACCTTC. Translated, it gives CASRPGGHYGYTF.

This clonotype was counted between two and nine times. The chain is built from TRBV6-5 and TRBJ2-3; a possible D gene is TRBD2 (5 bases). CDR1 is MNHEY, CDR2 SVGAGI, per germline. CDR3 length: 11 amino acids. Trimming cost V 5 bases and J 11 bases, with 11 bases left between them. The CDR3 protein is CASSVTDWQYF. The CDR3 DNA reads TGTGCCAGCAGTGTAACGGACTGGCAGTATTTT.

This clonotype was picked up a small number of times. V gene TRBV19 combines with J gene TRBJ1-5; D unresolved. Germline V lookup: CDR1 LNHDA, CDR2 SQIVND (reference sequence). This CDR3 contains 12 residues. Trimming cost V 1 base and J 7 bases, with 5 bases left between them. This CDR3 reads CASSIVPQPQHF. DNA for the CDR3: TGTGCCAGTAGTATAGTGCCCCAGCCCCAGCATTTT.

V and J are TRBV7-2 and TRBJ2-5; 15 nucleotides agree with TRBD2. V shed 5 bases, J shed 1 base, and the junction held 8 bases outside the gene matches. CDR3 length: 18 amino acids. Per germline, CDR1 SGHTA and CDR2 FQGNSA. This CDR3 is CASSPTGLAGGSQETQYF. The CDR3 nucleotides are TGTGCCAGCAGCCCAACCGGACTAGCGGGAGGGAGCCAAGAGACCCAGTACTTC.

The rearrangement links TRBV20-1 to TRBJ2-7; 11 bases fit TRBD2. Germline lookup yields CDR1 DFQATT and CDR2 SNEGSKA (reference sequence). The CDR3 is made up of 14 amino acids. The ends lost 5 bases at V and 7 bases at J; junction bases unmatched: 10. CDR3 DNA sequence: TGCAGTGCTGTCAGACTAGCGGGACGTGATGAGCAGTACTTC. Translating it yields CSAVRLAGRDEQYF.

The chain links TRBV2 to TRBJ2-7; D tentatively fits TRBD1 or TRBD2 (5 bases each). The germline gives CDR1 SNHLY, CDR2 FYNNEI. V was shortened by 5 bases and J by 0 bases, with 11 bases between the two germline ends. This CDR3 region has 14 residues. The CDR3 DNA sequence: TGTGCCAGCAGTTCCCGGGGCCCCTCCTACGAGCAGTACTTC. Amino acids: CASSSRGPSYEQYF.

This chain links TRBV7-9 with TRBJ1-2; 8 bases agree with TRBD1. Germline assignment: CDR1 SEHNR and CDR2 FQNEAQ (reference sequence). CDR3 length equals 16 residues. V was clipped by 1 base and J by 1 base; unmatched bases: 5. CDR3 protein: CASSLDPGGSNYGYTF. The CDR3 coding sequence is TGTGCCAGCAGCTTAGATCCAGGGGGCAGTAACTATGGCTACACCTTC.

The chain combines TRBV28 with TRBJ2-7; tentatively, D is TRBD1 (5 bases). V lost 5 bases, J lost 0 bases, and 11 bases lay in between. Germline V CDR1 and CDR2: MDHEN, SYDVKM. The CDR3 runs 14 residues. The CDR3 nucleotides are TGTGCCAGCAGTCCCAGGACAAACTCCTACGAGCAGTACTTC. Encoded protein: CASSPRTNSYEQYF.

This clonotype occurred many times. The chain combines TRBV12-3 or TRBV12-4 with TRBJ2-2; TRBD2 is a possible D gene (6 bases). The CDR3 has 15 residues. V lost 5 bases and J 5 bases, leaving 15 bases between the germline ends. The CDR3 loop is CASSPLGGDTGELFF. The CDR3 region has the DNA TGTGCCAGCAGTCCCTTGGGGGGAGATACCGGGGAGCTGTTTTTT.

J is TRBJ1-4 and V is TRBV7-2; D call uncertain. V lost 2 bases, J lost 5 bases, and 12 bases lay in between. The CDR3 contains 15 residues. Germline V gives CDR1 SGHTA, CDR2 FQGNSA. The CDR3, as DNA: TGTGCCAGCAGCTTAAGTTTTCGGGGAAATGAAAAACTGTTTTTT. This encodes CASSLSFRGNEKLFF.

This clonotype has ten or more counts. The J gene is TRBJ2-7, the V gene TRBV11-2, with TRBD1 matching over 7 bases. Germline lookup yields CDR1 SGHAT and CDR2 FQNNGV. V gave up 5 bases and J gave up 3 bases; unmatched junction bases: 4. The CDR3 is 13 residues long. The CDR3 nucleotides read TGTGCCAGCAGCCCGGGACAGCACTACGAGCAGTACTTC. Translating gives CASSPGQHYEQYF.

Points on this clonotype: In this CDR3 the conserved last residue, phenylalanine or tryptophan, is missing, so a read error is likely. The DNA is omitted, as the CDR3 cannot be located on it reliably, and the CDR3 follows TCRdb's listing. CDR3 loop: CASSLASK. The chain combines TRBV7-9 with TRBJ1-1. Germline values: CDR1 SEHNR, CDR2 FQNEAQ (reference sequence). Both ends counted, the CDR3 spans 8 residues.

The genes are TRBV29-1 and TRBJ2-5, with a weak D call TRBD2 (6 bases). This CDR3 has 16 amino acids. The V gene lost 3 bases and the J gene lost 5 bases, with 22 bases spanning the gap. CDR1 and CDR2 (germline): SQVTM, ANQGSEA. CDR3 loop: CSVDGLGQGGSETQYF. CDR3 nucleotide sequence: TGCAGCGTTGACGGATTGGGGCAGGGAGGATCGGAGACCCAGTACTTC.

The chain recombines TRBV7-6 with TRBJ1-2, with a possible D match to TRBD1 (6 bases). Trimming cost V 5 bases and J 4 bases, with 20 bases left between them. CDR1 is SGHVS and CDR2 is FNYEAQ in the germline V gene. CDR3 length: 16 amino acids. CDR3 sequence reads: CASSHGTGPEVYGYTF. In DNA, the CDR3 is TGTGCCAGCAGCCATGGTACAGGGCCTGAAGTCTATGGCTACACCTTC.